The entry below gives a single TCR beta chain sequence along with its context. The antigen is unknown. Libraries for TCRalpha and TCRbeta carried sample barcodes and unique molecular identifiers via 5'RACE. One entry per CDR3 protein results from TCRdb running MiXCR on the 5' RACE reads. The data hold approximately 100,000 distinct CDR3 sequences, with more than 9.5% observed a single time. The CDR3 consists of 12 residues. Trimming left V 9 bases short and J 3 bases short, with 12 bases between. The germline V gene has CDR1 SGDLS and CDR2 YYNGEE. These data are taken from a study of T-cell memory formation after mild COVID-19. The study, taken as a whole, reports: Mainly in CM and EM were contracting CD4+ clones; CD8+ were in EMRA. Prior to infection, memory already included some responding clones, suggesting cross-reactive memory joined.

Sequenced sample: PBMCs or a T cell subset sorted from them (not recorded which). The TCR originated in a man aged 18 to 30 who had mild COVID-19 (a few samples of this study predate the infection). Cell type and time point are not known. The chain employs TRBV9 and TRBJ1-1; D perhaps matches TRBD1 (6 bases). The CDR3 sequence is CATGVGDTEAFF. DNA for the CDR3: TGTGCCACAGGGGTTGGGGACACTGAAGCTTTCTTT.